What follows describes a single T cell receptor beta chain. The antigen remains undetermined. This entry comes from a study of T cell repertoires in cytomegalovirus infection. In the study overall: Use of recently identified HLA-C-restricted and well-studied HLA-B-restricted CMV epitopes was part of the study. Public TCR beta signatures indicated both CMV infection and matching HLA type. Study observations and caveats: It was HLA-C-restricted CMV-specific TCR beta clonotypes that dominated the response ex vivo.

TCRdb processed the reads anew with MiXCR; each CDR3 protein has one entry. The table includes some 800,000 distinct CDR3 sequences, roughly 28% detected once. The CDR3 covers 14 residues. The V end lost 6 bases, the J end lost 9 bases, and 15 bases lay between the germline ends. Germline V gene lookup returns CDR1 LNHDA and CDR2 SQIVND (reference sequence). Here the sequenced sample was cultured CD8+ T cells from PBMCs, taken from culture after CMV antigen stimulation. This TCR came from a human donor in good health (CMV status not recorded). Some clones in this sample may be carry-over from other donors' samples. The V gene is TRBV19, the J gene TRBJ1-6; possible D gene TRBD1, 5 bases. CDR3 protein: CASRSRGNLSPLHF. CDR3 in DNA: TGTGCCAGTAGGTCGAGGGGCAATCTTTCACCCCTCCACTTT.